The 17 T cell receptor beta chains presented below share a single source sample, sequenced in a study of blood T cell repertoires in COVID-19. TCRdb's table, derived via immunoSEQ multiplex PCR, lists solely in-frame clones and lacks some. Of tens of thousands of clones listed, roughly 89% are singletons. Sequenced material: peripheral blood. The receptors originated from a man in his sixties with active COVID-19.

The CDR3 protein is CASSLSSGRSYEQYF. The CDR3 DNA is TGTGCCAGCAGCTTGTCCAGCGGGAGATCCTACGAGCAGTACTTC. V and J are TRBV5-4 and TRBJ2-7, with 8 nucleotides matching TRBD2. The CDR3 runs to 15 residues. Trimming at V came to 1 base and at J to 1 base, leaving 4 bases not matched to a gene. From germline, CDR1 is SGHNT and CDR2 YYREEE (reference sequence).

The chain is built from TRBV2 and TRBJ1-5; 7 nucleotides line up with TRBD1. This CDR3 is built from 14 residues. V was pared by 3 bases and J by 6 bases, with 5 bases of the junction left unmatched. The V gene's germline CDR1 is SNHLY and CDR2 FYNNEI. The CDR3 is CASSDRGIGQPQHF. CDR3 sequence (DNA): TGTGCCAGCAGTGACAGGGGGATCGGTCAGCCCCAGCATTTT.

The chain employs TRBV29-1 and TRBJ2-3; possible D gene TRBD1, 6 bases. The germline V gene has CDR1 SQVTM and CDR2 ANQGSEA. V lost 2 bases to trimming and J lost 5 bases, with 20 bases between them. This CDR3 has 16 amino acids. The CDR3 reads CSVEPFRGDNEDTQYF. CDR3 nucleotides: TGCAGCGTTGAACCCTTTAGAGGGGACAATGAAGATACGCAGTATTTT.

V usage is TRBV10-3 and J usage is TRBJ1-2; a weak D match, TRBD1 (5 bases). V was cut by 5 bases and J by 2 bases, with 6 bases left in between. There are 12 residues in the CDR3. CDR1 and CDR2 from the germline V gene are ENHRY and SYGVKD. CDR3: CAISPGNYGYTF. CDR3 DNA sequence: TGTGCCATCAGTCCAGGGAACTATGGCTACACCTTC.

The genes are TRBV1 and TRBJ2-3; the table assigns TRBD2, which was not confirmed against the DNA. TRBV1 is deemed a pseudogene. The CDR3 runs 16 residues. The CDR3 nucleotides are TGCACCAGCAGCCAAGAAGGTCTAGCGGGGGCCAGGGGGCAGTATTTT. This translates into CTSSQEGLAGARGQYF.

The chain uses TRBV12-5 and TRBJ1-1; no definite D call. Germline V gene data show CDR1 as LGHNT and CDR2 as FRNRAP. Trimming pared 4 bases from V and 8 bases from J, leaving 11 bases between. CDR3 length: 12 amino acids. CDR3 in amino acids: CASGYSTQEAFF. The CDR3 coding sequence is TGTGCTAGTGGTTATTCTACACAGGAAGCTTTCTTT.

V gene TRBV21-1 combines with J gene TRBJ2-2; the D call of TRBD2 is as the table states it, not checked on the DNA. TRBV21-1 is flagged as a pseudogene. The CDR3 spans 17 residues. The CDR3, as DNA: TGTGCCAGCAGCAAAGGCCCTCCCACCGACTACCCCGGGGAGCTGTTTTTT. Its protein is CASSKGPPTDYPGELFF.

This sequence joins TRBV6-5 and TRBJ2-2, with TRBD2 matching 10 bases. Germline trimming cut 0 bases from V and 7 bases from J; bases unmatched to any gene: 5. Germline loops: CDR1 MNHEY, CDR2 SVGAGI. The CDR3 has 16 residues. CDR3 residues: CASSYSASGGGGELFF. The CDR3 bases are TGTGCCAGCAGTTACTCTGCTAGCGGGGGTGGCGGGGAGCTGTTTTTT.

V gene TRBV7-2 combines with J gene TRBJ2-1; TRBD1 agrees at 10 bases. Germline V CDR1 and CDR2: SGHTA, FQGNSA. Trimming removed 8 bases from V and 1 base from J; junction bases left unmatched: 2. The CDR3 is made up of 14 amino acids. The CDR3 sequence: CASGTGASYNEQFF. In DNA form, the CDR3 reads TGTGCCAGCGGGACAGGGGCTTCCTACAATGAGCAGTTCTTC.

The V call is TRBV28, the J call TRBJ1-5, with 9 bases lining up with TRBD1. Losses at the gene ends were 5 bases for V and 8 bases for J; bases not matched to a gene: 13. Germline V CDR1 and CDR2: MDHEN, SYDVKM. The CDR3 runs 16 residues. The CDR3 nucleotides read TGTGCCAGCAGTCCCCCGCCCGGGACAGGGAAGGAGCCCCAGCATTTT. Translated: CASSPPPGTGKEPQHF.

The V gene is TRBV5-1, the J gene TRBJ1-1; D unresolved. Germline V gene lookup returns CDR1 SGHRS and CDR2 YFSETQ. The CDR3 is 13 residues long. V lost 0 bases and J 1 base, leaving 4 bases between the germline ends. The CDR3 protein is CASSLGRNTEAFF. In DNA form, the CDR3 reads TGCGCCAGCAGCTTGGGCAGGAACACTGAAGCTTTCTTT.

DNA for the CDR3: TGTGCCAGCACCGCCAAGGGGGGGATCTACAATGAGCAGTTCTTC. Translated: CASTAKGGIYNEQFF. The chain employs TRBV7-2 and TRBJ2-1; a weak D match, TRBD2 (7 bases). Per the germline V gene, CDR1 is SGHTA and CDR2 is FQGNSA. This CDR3 comprises 15 residues. The ends were cut back, 7 bases at V and 3 bases at J, with 16 bases in the middle.

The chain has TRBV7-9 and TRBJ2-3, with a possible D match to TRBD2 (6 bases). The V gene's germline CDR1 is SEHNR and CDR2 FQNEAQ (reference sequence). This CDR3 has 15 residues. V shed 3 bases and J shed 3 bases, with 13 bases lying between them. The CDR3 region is CASSFDLTSTDTQYF. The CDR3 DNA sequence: TGTGCCAGCAGCTTTGACCTGACTAGTACAGATACGCAGTATTTT.

Here the CDR3 reads CASSGGSHTGELFF. CDR3 bases: TGTGCCAGCAGCGGCGGGAGCCACACCGGGGAGCTGTTTTTT. This rearrangement joins TRBV9 to TRBJ2-2; TRBD2 matches at 7 bases. In germline, CDR1 is SGDLS, CDR2 YYNGEE. This CDR3 comprises 14 residues. The trim removed 3 bases at V and 3 bases at J, leaving 2 bases unmatched.

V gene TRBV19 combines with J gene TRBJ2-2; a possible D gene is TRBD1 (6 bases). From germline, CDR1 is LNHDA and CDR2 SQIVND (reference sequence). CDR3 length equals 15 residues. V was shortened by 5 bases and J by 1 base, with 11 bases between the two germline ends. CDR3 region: CASSPGTLNTGELFF. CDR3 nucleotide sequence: TGTGCCAGTAGTCCCGGGACACTGAACACCGGGGAGCTGTTTTTT.

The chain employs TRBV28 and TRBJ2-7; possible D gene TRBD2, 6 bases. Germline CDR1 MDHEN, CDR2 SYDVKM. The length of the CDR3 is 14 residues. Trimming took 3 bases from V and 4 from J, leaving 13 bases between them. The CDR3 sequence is CASSLLFGGYEQYF. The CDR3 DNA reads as TGTGCCAGCAGTTTGTTATTCGGGGGATACGAGCAGTACTTC. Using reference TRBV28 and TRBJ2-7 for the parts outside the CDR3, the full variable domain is DVKVTQSSRYLVKRTGEKVFLECVQDMDHENMFWYRQDPGLGLRLIYFSYDVKMKEKGDIPEGYSVSREKKERFSLILESASTNQTSMYLCASSLLFGGYEQYFGPGTRLTVT.

This chain's CDR3 is CASGSLGNQPQHF. CDR3 in DNA: TGTGCCAGCGGGAGTCTTGGCAATCAGCCCCAGCATTTT. The chain links TRBV2 to TRBJ1-5; D not certain. Trimming removed 8 bases from V and 2 bases from J, with 10 bases in between. The CDR3 has 13 residues. Germline CDR1 SNHLY, CDR2 FYNNEI.